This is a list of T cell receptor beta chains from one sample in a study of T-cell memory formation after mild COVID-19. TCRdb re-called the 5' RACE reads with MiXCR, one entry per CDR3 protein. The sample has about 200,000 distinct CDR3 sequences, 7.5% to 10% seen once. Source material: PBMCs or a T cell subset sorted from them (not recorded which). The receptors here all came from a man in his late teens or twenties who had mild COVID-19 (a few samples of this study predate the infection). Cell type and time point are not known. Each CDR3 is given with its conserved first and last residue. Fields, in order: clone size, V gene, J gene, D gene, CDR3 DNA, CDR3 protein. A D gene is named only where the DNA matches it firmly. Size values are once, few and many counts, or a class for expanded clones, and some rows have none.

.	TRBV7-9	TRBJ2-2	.	TGTGCCAGCAGCAGAGGGGAGTGGGACGGGGAGCTGTTTTTT	CASSRGEWDGELFF
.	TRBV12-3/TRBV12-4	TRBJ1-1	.	TGTGCCAGCAGTCCCCAATTGACATGGGGGAACACTGAAGCTTTCTTT	CASSPQLTWGNTEAFF
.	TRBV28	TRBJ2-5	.	TGTGCCAGCAGTTTATTGTCCGGGGTAGAGACCCAGTACTTC	CASSLLSGVETQYF
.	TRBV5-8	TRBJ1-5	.	TGTGCCAGCAGCTTACGGAGGGATCAGCCCCAGCATTTT	CASSLRRDQPQHF
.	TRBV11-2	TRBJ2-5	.	TGTGCCAGCAGCTTAGAACCGGTCGGGACGAAGACCCAGTACTTC	CASSLEPVGTKTQYF
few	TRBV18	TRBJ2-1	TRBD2	TGTGCCAGCTCACCACCGGGACTAGCAGACAATGAGCAGTTCTTC	CASSPPGLADNEQFF
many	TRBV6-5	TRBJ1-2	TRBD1	TGTGCCAGCAGCCGGGACAGGGCTAACTATGGCTACACCTTC	CASSRDRANYGYTF
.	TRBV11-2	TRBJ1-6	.	TGTGCCAGCAGCTTCGGGGGGAGTGTGTATAATTCACCCCTCCACTTT	CASSFGGSVYNSPLHF
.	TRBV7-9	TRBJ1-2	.	TGTGCCAGCAGCTTAGCGACCGCCTACCATGGCTACACCTTC	CASSLATAYHGYTF
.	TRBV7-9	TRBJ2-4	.	TGTGCCAGCAGCTTAACATCTGACATTCAGTACTTC	CASSLTSDIQYF